This passage covers 12 T cell receptor beta chains from one sample sequenced in a study of cytomegalovirus exposure and HLA in healthy donors. Researchers ran the PCR with 60 Vbeta and 13 Jbeta primers. Some clones are missing from TCRdb's copy, which holds only in-frame ones; the method was immunoSEQ multiplex PCR. The table shows some 150,000 clones, with 79% occurring only once. The specimen sequenced was PBMCs. All receptors derive from a man in his forties or fifties in good health and CMV-seronegative.

This clone was seen more than once but under ten times. The DNA for the CDR3 is TGTGCGAGCCCCTCTCGGACTAGCGGGAGCTTTGTTAGCACCGGGGAGCTGTTTTTT. Its translation: CASPSRTSGSFVSTGELFF. The chain has TRBV12-5 and TRBJ2-2, with 13 bases aligning to TRBD2. The CDR3 totals 19 residues. The germline V gene has CDR1 LGHNT and CDR2 FRNRAP.

The rearrangement uses TRBV4-2 and TRBJ2-2; 11 nucleotides match TRBD2. Trimming took 4 bases from V and 1 from J; bases not matched to a gene: 8. This CDR3 spans 18 amino acids. Germline CDR1 reads LGHNA; CDR2 reads YNFKEQ. The CDR3 nucleotides are TGTGCCAGCAGCCCTCTGACTAGCGGGAAAGAGAACACCGGGGAGCTGTTTTTT. As protein: CASSPLTSGKENTGELFF.

Turning to this clone: Its ends do not fully match the called genes, so a read error is possible. V gene TRBV30 combines with J gene TRBJ2-2, with a weak D call TRBD1 (5 bases). From germline, CDR1 is GTSNPN and CDR2 SVGIG (reference sequence). This CDR3 region has 14 residues. This CDR3 reads CAGIRTTNTEELFF. The CDR3 DNA reads TGTGCCGGGATAAGGACAACGAACACCGAGGAGCTGTTTTTT.

The chain is built from TRBV7-9 and TRBJ2-3; 11 bases align to TRBD2. V lost 1 base to trimming and J lost 2 bases; unmatched junction nucleotides: 5. This CDR3 is 17 amino acids long. CDR1 SEHNR and CDR2 FQNEAQ come from the germline V gene (reference sequence). CDR3 in DNA: TGTGCCAGCAGCTTAGGGGGACTAGCGGCGTACACAGATACGCAGTATTTT. This sequence encodes CASSLGGLAAYTDTQYF. The full variable domain, with the rest looked up from reference TRBV7-9 and TRBJ2-3, is DTGVSQNPRHKITKRGQNVTFRCDPISEHNRLYWYRQTLGQGPEFLTYFQNEAQLEKSRLLSDRFSAERPKGSFSTLEIQRTEQGDSAMYLCASSLGGLAAYTDTQYFGPGTRLTVL.

This clone was counted between two and nine times. V usage is TRBV7-9 and J usage is TRBJ1-1; D is possibly TRBD1 (6 bases). Germline V CDR1 and CDR2: SEHNR, FQNEAQ (reference sequence). This CDR3 has 13 residues. V was pared by 3 bases and J by 8 bases, with 13 bases between. In DNA form, the CDR3 reads TGTGCCAGCAGCTTGGCGACAGGAGTAGAAGCTTTCTTT. Its protein is CASSLATGVEAFF.

The chain uses TRBV2 and TRBJ2-3; D perhaps matches TRBD2 (6 bases). The CDR3 is 12 residues long. V was cut by 8 bases and J by 10 bases, with 16 bases left in between. In germline, CDR1 is SNHLY, CDR2 FYNNEI. DNA of the CDR3: TGTGCCAGCGGGGCCGGGACTGGTGCGCAGTATTTT. It codes for CASGAGTGAQYF.

The chain has TRBV5-1 and TRBJ2-7, with 9 positions matching TRBD1. With 4 bases clipped from V and 4 bases from J, the junction kept 12 bases outside the gene matches. The CDR3 is 16 residues long. The germline V gene has CDR1 SGHRS and CDR2 YFSETQ. CDR3 in amino acids: CASSLGTGSLGYEQYF. The DNA of the CDR3 is TGCGCCAGCAGCCTCGGGACAGGGAGTTTGGGTTACGAGCAGTACTTC.

This clone has a single count. This rearrangement joins TRBV5-1 to TRBJ2-7, with D uncertain. The V gene's germline CDR1 is SGHRS and CDR2 YFSETQ. V lost 1 base and J lost 6, with 8 bases in between. The CDR3 is 12 residues long. The CDR3 region is CASSLRGAEQYF. The CDR3 coding sequence is TGCGCCAGCAGCTTGCGAGGTGCCGAGCAGTACTTC.

The chain uses TRBV2 and TRBJ1-1; D remains ambiguous. The germline V and J ends were trimmed by 4 bases and 2 bases, with 8 bases remaining between them. Per the germline V gene, CDR1 is SNHLY and CDR2 is FYNNEI. This CDR3 region has 13 residues. In DNA form, the CDR3 reads TGTGCCAGCAGTGGGGAGAGAAACACTGAAGCTTTCTTT. This sequence encodes CASSGERNTEAFF.

The chain couples TRBV28 to TRBJ1-2, with 9 positions matching TRBD1. This CDR3 has 12 amino acids. CDR1 is MDHEN, CDR2 SYDVKM, per germline. The V and J ends lost 8 bases and 6 bases, in that order; junction bases with no gene match: 4. The CDR3 is CASGTGRDGYTF. CDR3 DNA: TGTGCCAGCGGGACAGGGAGGGATGGCTACACCTTC.

The rearrangement links TRBV27 to TRBJ2-1; 10 nucleotides align to TRBD2. Trimming took 6 bases from V and 0 from J; bases not matched to a gene: 5. CDR1 and CDR2 from the germline V gene are MNHEY and SMNVEV (reference sequence). The CDR3 runs 16 residues. The CDR3 DNA reads TGTGCCAGCAGACTAGCGGGGAGAAGCTCCTACAATGAGCAGTTCTTC. Protein: CASRLAGRSSYNEQFF.

V usage is TRBV5-6 and J usage is TRBJ2-3, with TRBD2 as a possible D gene (6 bases). Trimming stripped 0 bases from V and 1 base from J, with 15 bases between. The germline V gene encodes CDR1 SGHDT and CDR2 YYEEEE. The CDR3 contains 17 residues. The CDR3 protein is CASSLVWRGGRTDTQYF. CDR3 nucleotides: TGTGCCAGCAGCTTGGTTTGGCGGGGCGGACGCACAGATACGCAGTATTTT.